This paragraph reports one TCR beta chain. This sample is part of a study of blood T cell repertoires in COVID-19. Produced via immunoSEQ multiplex PCR; TCRdb's table is partial and in-frame only. The sample shows hundreds of thousands of clones, about 88% of them seen only once. This TCR came from a man in his 70s with acute or convalescent COVID-19. The sequenced material came from peripheral blood.

The CDR3, as DNA: TGCGCCAGCAGCCAGGGGGGACTAGCGAGCCGGGAGACCCAGTACTTC. Translated, it gives CASSQGGLASRETQYF. The rearrangement links TRBV5-1 to TRBJ2-5; 10 nucleotides match TRBD2. The CDR3 is 16 amino acids. The V segment lost 4 bases and the J segment 5 bases; nucleotides outside the gene matches: 11. Germline V gene data show CDR1 as SGHRS and CDR2 as YFSETQ.